A single sample is the source of the 20 T cell receptor beta chains below, sequenced in a study of beta chain features in type 1 diabetes. Study-wide points: Shorter TCRB CDR3s, moderately but significantly so, were found in Type 1 diabetes patients in all four CD4+ subsets.

No antigen has been identified for these receptors. The entirety of the isolated RNA underwent reverse transcription, so expressed TCRB transcripts were sequenced. TCRdb keeps only in-frame clones here, not all; method: immunoSEQ multiplex PCR. This sample has around 650,000 clones, with about an eighth found just once. The material sequenced was naive CD4+ T cells from blood. The source is a man younger than 40 with type 1 diabetes.

This clone was seen a few times. V usage is TRBV19 and J usage is TRBJ1-1; D is perhaps TRBD1 (5 bases). V was clipped by 0 bases and J by 1 base, with 12 bases between them. This CDR3 region has 16 residues. Germline V gives CDR1 LNHDA, CDR2 SQIVND (reference sequence). CDR3 coding DNA: TGTGCCAGTAGTATAGATAGGGGCACCCAGAACACTGAAGCTTTCTTT. It is translated as CASSIDRGTQNTEAFF. The full variable domain, rest sourced from reference TRBV19 and TRBJ1-1, is DGGITQSPKYLFRKEGQNVTLSCEQNLNHDAMYWYRQDPGQGLRLIYYSQIVNDFQKGDIAEGYSVSREKKESFPLTVTSAQKNPTAFYLCASSIDRGTQNTEAFFGQGTRLTVV.

This clone was detected only a few times. The chain employs TRBV4-3 and TRBJ2-7; D gene unclear. The ends were cut back, 2 bases at V and 2 bases at J, with 13 bases in the middle. Germline assignment: CDR1 LGHNA and CDR2 YSLEER. This CDR3 is built from 15 residues. The chain's CDR3 is CASSQSYPGTYEQYF. The CDR3 bases are TGCGCCAGCAGCCAAAGCTACCCAGGAACCTACGAGCAGTACTTC.

There are a few counts of this clone. V gene TRBV30 combines with J gene TRBJ2-3; D possibly corresponds to TRBD2 (6 bases). CDR3 size: 13 residues. With 0 bases removed from V and 6 bases from J, the gap between germline ends came to 10 bases. In germline, CDR1 is GTSNPN, CDR2 SVGIG (reference sequence). DNA for the CDR3: TGTGCCTGGAGTGTACTTGGGGGGGATACGCAGTATTTT. Encoded protein: CAWSVLGGDTQYF. The variable domain in full, completed from reference TRBV30 and TRBJ2-3, reads SQTIHQWPATLVQPVGSPLSLECTVEGTSNPNLYWYRQAAGRGLQLLFYSVGIGQISSEVPQNLSASRPQDRQFILSSKKLLLSDSGFYLCAWSVLGGDTQYFGPGTRLTVL.

This clone was observed a few times. The chain carries TRBV28 and TRBJ1-5; 7 bases line up with TRBD1. Trimming at V came to 5 bases and at J to 0 bases, leaving 4 bases not matched to a gene. This CDR3 has 15 amino acids. Germline CDR1 MDHEN, CDR2 SYDVKM. The CDR3 nucleotides are TGTGCCAGCAGTATCAGGGGGTCTAGCAATCAGCCCCAGCATTTT. The encoded protein is CASSIRGSSNQPQHF.

The chain carries TRBV7-2 and TRBJ2-1; weak D call: TRBD2 (5 bases). Germline-derived CDR1 and CDR2 are SGHTA and FQGNSA. Trimming cost V 5 bases and J 9 bases, with 11 bases left between them. The CDR3 covers 12 residues. CDR3 DNA: TGTGCCAGCAGCCCTACTAGTGTTGAGCAGTTCTTC. It yields the protein CASSPTSVEQFF.

The rearrangement joins TRBV7-9 to TRBJ1-2, with D unresolved. Per the germline V gene, CDR1 is SEHNR and CDR2 is FQNEAQ (reference sequence). The CDR3 length is 12 residues. V was clipped by 5 bases and J by 4 bases, with 8 bases between them. The CDR3: CASSLGVYGYTF. DNA of the CDR3: TGTGCCAGCAGCCTCGGAGTCTATGGCTACACCTTC.

This clone was detected only a few times. The V call is TRBV5-1, the J call TRBJ2-7; 7 bases line up with TRBD1. CDR3 length equals 14 residues. The ends lost 1 base at V and 4 bases at J; junction bases unmatched: 5. Germline CDR1 and CDR2: SGHRS and YFSETQ. CDR3: CASSLTQGPYEQYF. The CDR3 bases are TGCGCCAGCAGCTTGACACAGGGGCCGTACGAGCAGTACTTC.

This chain uses TRBV5-1 with TRBJ2-1; 7 nucleotides align to TRBD1. The CDR3 has 13 amino acids. Germline values: CDR1 SGHRS, CDR2 YFSETQ. With 4 bases clipped from V and 6 bases from J, the junction kept 4 bases outside the gene matches. For the CDR3, the DNA is TGCGCCAGCAGCAACCCAGGGGGCAATGAGCAGTTCTTC. This gives the protein CASSNPGGNEQFF. The variable domain in full, with the rest retrieved from reference TRBV5-1 and TRBJ2-1, is KAGVTQTPRYLIKTRGQQVTLSCSPISGHRSVSWYQQTPGQGLQFLFEYFSETQRNKGNFPGRFSGRQFSNSRSEMNVSTLELGDSALYLCASSNPGGNEQFFGPGTRLTVL.

A remark on this clone: The same CDR3 can be traced to other DNA sequences in this sample. The chain joins TRBV11-2 to TRBJ2-5; D not certain. This CDR3 comprises 11 residues. V was cut by 4 bases and J by 5 bases, with 5 bases left in between. The germline gives CDR1 SGHAT, CDR2 FQNNGV. The CDR3 reads CASSSRETQYF. CDR3 sequence (DNA): TGTGCCAGCAGCTCAAGGGAGACCCAGTACTTC.

The chain recombines TRBV2 with TRBJ2-1; 8 nucleotides match TRBD1. V lost 5 bases to trimming and J lost 2 bases; unmatched junction nucleotides: 5. CDR1 and CDR2 (germline): SNHLY, FYNNEI. CDR3 size: 15 residues. The CDR3 DNA sequence: TGTGCCAGCAGTCCGACAGGGGCGACCTACAATGAGCAGTTCTTC. Its protein product is CASSPTGATYNEQFF.

The chain employs TRBV5-1 and TRBJ2-2; D is unclear. Germline CDR1 SGHRS, CDR2 YFSETQ. CDR3 length: 14 residues. Trimming shortened V by 2 bases and J by 3 bases, and 8 bases separated the two germline ends. The CDR3 here is CASSLTTDTGELFF. The CDR3, as DNA: TGCGCCAGCAGCTTAACAACCGACACCGGGGAGCTGTTTTTT.

This clone was counted between two and nine times. The chain joins TRBV2 to TRBJ2-1, with a tentative D call TRBD1 (6 bases). This CDR3 is built from 16 residues. Trimming pared 5 bases from V and 1 base from J, leaving 15 bases between. CDR1 SNHLY and CDR2 FYNNEI come from the germline V gene. The CDR3 region has the DNA TGTGCCAGCAGTCCCACACAGGGACAATCCTACAATGAGCAGTTCTTC. Amino acids: CASSPTQGQSYNEQFF.

V usage is TRBV7-2 and J usage is TRBJ2-5; D might be TRBD1 (5 bases). Trimming shortened V by 5 bases and J by 1 base, and 14 bases separated the two germline ends. The CDR3 extends over 15 amino acids. In germline, CDR1 is SGHTA, CDR2 FQGNSA. Here the CDR3 DNA reads TGTGCCAGCAGCCTTGACAGATTACCCCAAGAGACCCAGTACTTC. It translates to CASSLDRLPQETQYF.

The chain has TRBV6-6 and TRBJ2-6, with D hard to call. Trimming left V 4 bases short and J 2 bases short, with 3 bases between. The CDR3 runs to 13 residues. Germline values: CDR1 MNHNY, CDR2 SVGAGI (reference sequence). CDR3: CASSFAGANVLTF. The CDR3 nucleotides are TGTGCCAGCAGTTTTGCTGGGGCCAACGTCCTGACTTTC.

DNA for the CDR3: TGCAGCGTTGTCGAGGGGGCGTTTGGGGAGACCCAGTACTTC. It specifies CSVVEGAFGETQYF. V gene TRBV29-1 combines with J gene TRBJ2-5; 7 bases agree with TRBD1. With 4 bases clipped from V and 5 bases from J, the junction kept 10 bases outside the gene matches. In germline, CDR1 is SQVTM, CDR2 ANQGSEA. The CDR3 runs to 14 residues.

This clone was detected a few times. The chain carries TRBV29-1 and TRBJ1-2; D not certain. This CDR3 has 13 residues. Trimming removed 6 bases at V and 8 bases at J, with 19 bases between. CDR1 SQVTM and CDR2 ANQGSEA come from the germline V gene. In DNA, the CDR3 is TGCAGCGTACCCGGTTACGAGGCCGAAGGCTACACCTTC. Protein: CSVPGYEAEGYTF.

This clone has just a few counts. V gene TRBV9 combines with J gene TRBJ2-3; D gene ambiguous. The V gene's germline CDR1 is SGDLS and CDR2 YYNGEE. Trimming took off 0 bases at V and 6 bases at J, with 14 bases between the two ends. The CDR3 length is 15 residues. In nucleotides, the CDR3 is TGTGCCAGCAGCGTAGTGGAGTATCCTATGGATACGCAGTATTTT. Translation gives CASSVVEYPMDTQYF.

This clone was counted between two and nine times. V gene TRBV5-1 combines with J gene TRBJ2-1; possible D gene TRBD1, 5 bases. V shed 0 bases and J shed 2 bases, with 9 bases lying between them. Germline CDR1 reads SGHRS; CDR2 reads YFSETQ. CDR3 length equals 15 residues. CDR3 amino acids: CASSLVGVTYNEQFF. The CDR3 DNA sequence: TGCGCCAGCAGCTTGGTAGGGGTAACCTACAATGAGCAGTTCTTC.

The J gene is TRBJ1-5, the V gene TRBV19, with TRBD1 identical over 8 bases. V lost 9 bases, J lost 0 bases, and 4 bases stayed unmatched. The CDR3 has 14 amino acids. The germline gives CDR1 LNHDA, CDR2 SQIVND (reference sequence). CDR3 DNA sequence: TGTGCCAGCAGGACAGGGCATAGCAATCAGCCCCAGCATTTT. Protein: CASRTGHSNQPQHF.

This clone was detected only a few times. The rearrangement links TRBV2 to TRBJ2-7; D tentatively fits TRBD1 or TRBD2 (7 bases each). Trimming removed 8 bases at V and 6 bases at J, with 17 bases between. The CDR3 totals 13 residues. Germline V gives CDR1 SNHLY, CDR2 FYNNEI. The CDR3 sequence: CASARQGEGEQYF. The CDR3 nucleotides are TGTGCCAGCGCACGGCAGGGGGAGGGCGAGCAGTACTTC. Based on the CDR3 plus reference TRBV2 and TRBJ2-7, the full variable domain is EPEVTQTPSHQVTQMGQEVILRCVPISNHLYFYWYRQILGQKVEFLVSFYNNEISEKSEIFDDQFSVERPDGSNFTLKIRSTKLEDSAMYFCASARQGEGEQYFGPGTRLTVT.